The 26 T cell receptor beta chains below all came from one sample that was sequenced in a study of cytomegalovirus exposure and HLA in healthy donors. Amplification used 60 Vbeta primers and 13 Jbeta primers. TCRdb's table, derived via immunoSEQ multiplex PCR, lists solely in-frame clones and lacks some. The sample lists roughly 130,000 clones; approximately 8.7% were seen once. Sequencing used PBMCs. Source of these receptors: a man aged 35 to 55 in good health and CMV-seronegative.

This chain joins TRBV4-3 and TRBJ2-3, with 7 positions matching TRBD1. Per the germline V gene, CDR1 is LGHNA and CDR2 is YSLEER. The CDR3 is made up of 14 amino acids. J gave up 5 bases and V 3 bases, and 5 bases lay outside the gene matches. The CDR3 region has the DNA TGCGCCAGCAGCCAGCTACAGGGGTTAGATACGCAGTATTTT. Encoded protein: CASSQLQGLDTQYF.

The J gene is TRBJ2-1, the V gene TRBV7-3; D is unresolved. V dropped 7 bases and J dropped 0 bases, with 13 bases sitting between them. Germline CDR1 reads SGHTA; CDR2 reads FQGTGA. The length of the CDR3 is 15 residues. The CDR3 nucleotides read TGTGCCAGCACCCTAGGCCGAAGCTCCTACAATGAGCAGTTCTTC. Translated, it gives CASTLGRSSYNEQFF.

A few counts support this clone. V gene TRBV5-8 combines with J gene TRBJ2-1; weak D call: TRBD2 (5 bases). The V and J ends lost 3 bases and 0 bases respectively, with 10 bases between them. Germline CDR1 reads SGHTS; CDR2 reads YDEGEE. The CDR3 consists of 15 residues. Here the CDR3 reads CASSYGSGSYNEQFF. DNA for the CDR3: TGTGCCAGCAGCTATGGGAGCGGCTCCTACAATGAGCAGTTCTTC.

Written as DNA, the CDR3 is TGTGCCAGCCGCCCCCCGACTAGTATTGGGACCCAGTACTTC. This translates into CASRPPTSIGTQYF. V and J are TRBV27 and TRBJ2-5; D is perhaps TRBD2 (6 bases). The V end was cut by 8 bases, the J end by 7 bases, with 20 bases between. The CDR3 is 14 amino acids. Per germline, CDR1 MNHEY and CDR2 SMNVEV (reference sequence).

This clone showed up just a few times. This rearrangement joins TRBV5-4 to TRBJ2-1; a weak D match, TRBD2 (5 bases). V lost 4 bases and J 0 bases, leaving 17 bases between the germline ends. The germline gives CDR1 SGHNT, CDR2 YYREEE (reference sequence). The CDR3 has 17 residues. In nucleotides, the CDR3 is TGTGCCAGCAGCCCGGAGGCGGTCTCCGCCTCCTACAATGAGCAGTTCTTC. This gives the protein CASSPEAVSASYNEQFF.

The chain recombines TRBV10-3 with TRBJ2-7; 7 bases match TRBD1. The CDR3 loop spans 14 amino acids. The trim removed 6 bases at V and 3 bases at J, leaving 8 bases unmatched. Germline-derived CDR1 and CDR2 are ENHRY and SYGVKD. CDR3 loop: CAIREQGHSYEQYF. As DNA, the CDR3 is TGTGCCATCAGAGAACAGGGGCATAGCTACGAGCAGTACTTC.

This clone was observed a handful of times. The V and J genes are TRBV2 and TRBJ2-2; D not resolved. The CDR3 is 13 residues long. CDR1 is SNHLY, CDR2 FYNNEI, per germline. V lost 4 bases, J lost 5 bases, and 8 bases lay in between. In nucleotides, the CDR3 is TGTGCCAGCAGTGTCACAGTTACCGGGGAGCTGTTTTTT. It is translated as CASSVTVTGELFF.

This clone has just a few counts. This rearrangement joins TRBV25-1 to TRBJ1-2; no clear D gene. The CDR3 is made up of 12 amino acids. The germline V gene encodes CDR1 MGHDK and CDR2 SYGVNS. The V end lost 4 bases, the J end lost 8 bases, and 11 bases lay between the germline ends. The DNA of the CDR3 is TGTGCCAGCAGTGGCAAGCCATGGGGCTACACCTTC. Translated: CASSGKPWGYTF.

The rearrangement joins TRBV19 to TRBJ1-2; 10 bases align to TRBD1. The germline CDR1 and CDR2 sequences are LNHDA and SQIVND (reference sequence). The length of the CDR3 is 11 residues. V lost 10 bases to trimming and J lost 8 bases; unmatched junction nucleotides: 4. CDR3 loop: CATRTGGGYTF. CDR3 in DNA: TGTGCCACTCGGACAGGGGGAGGCTACACCTTC.

The chain has TRBV7-8 and TRBJ2-7, with 12 bases lining up with TRBD2. Losses at the gene ends were 5 bases for V and 3 bases for J; bases not matched to a gene: 11. The germline CDR1 and CDR2 sequences are SGHVS and FQNEAQ. The CDR3 runs to 17 residues. Written as DNA, the CDR3 is TGTGCCAGCAGCCCACGCTCTAGCGGGGGGGCCCACTACGAGCAGTACTTC. It specifies CASSPRSSGGAHYEQYF.

About this clone: Other nucleotide sequences from this sample produce the same CDR3. The V and J genes are TRBV5-1 and TRBJ2-6; D is possibly TRBD2 (5 bases). CDR3 length: 15 residues. Germline assignment: CDR1 SGHRS and CDR2 YFSETQ. The ends were cut back, 0 bases at V and 3 bases at J, with 7 bases in the middle. CDR3 DNA: TGCGCCAGCAGCTTGGGAGGGCGTGGGGCCAACGTCCTGACTTTC. This gives the protein CASSLGGRGANVLTF. The full variable domain, with the rest looked up from reference TRBV5-1 and TRBJ2-6, is KAGVTQTPRYLIKTRGQQVTLSCSPISGHRSVSWYQQTPGQGLQFLFEYFSETQRNKGNFPGRFSGRQFSNSRSEMNVSTLELGDSALYLCASSLGGRGANVLTFGAGSRLTVL.

Concerning this clone itself: This clone may be a read error of a much larger clone one base away. This chain joins TRBV7-6 and TRBJ1-1; D is ambiguous. This CDR3 is 13 amino acids long. Looked up from germline, CDR1 is SGHVS and CDR2 is FNYEAQ. Between the trimmed V and J ends, which lost 1 base and 1 base, there was a span of 4 bases. The CDR3 sequence: CASSLDRNTEAFF. Written as DNA, the CDR3 is TGTGCCAGCAGCTTAGACAGGAACACTGAAGCTTTCTTT.

The chain combines TRBV7-9 with TRBJ2-5, with D hard to call. CDR3 length: 14 amino acids. V was cut by 6 bases and J by 5 bases, with 16 bases left in between. The germline V gene encodes CDR1 SEHNR and CDR2 FQNEAQ (reference sequence). The CDR3 loop reads CASRPISKRETQYF. The CDR3 DNA sequence: TGTGCCAGCAGGCCTATTTCTAAGAGGGAGACCCAGTACTTC.

This clone was seen a handful of times. V usage is TRBV13 and J usage is TRBJ1-2, with 7 bases identical to TRBD1. The CDR3 consists of 14 residues. Trimming took 4 bases from V and 4 from J; bases not matched to a gene: 6. Germline CDR1 is PRHDT and CDR2 is FYEKMQ (reference sequence). The CDR3 nucleotides are TGTGCCAGCAGCTACAGGGGTTCCAGCTATGGCTACACCTTC. This gives the protein CASSYRGSSYGYTF.

This clone was recorded a few times. The chain is built from TRBV4-1 and TRBJ1-6; the D is unclear. V was clipped by 4 bases and J by 1 base, with 14 bases between them. This CDR3 contains 17 residues. Germline CDR1 MGHRA, CDR2 YSYEKL. As DNA, the CDR3 is TGCGCCAGCAGCCTGGCTTGGGGAGAATCCTATAATTCACCCCTCCACTTT. This sequence encodes CASSLAWGESYNSPLHF.

This chain uses TRBV27 with TRBJ2-3; 7 positions agree with TRBD2. The ends lost 1 base at V and 4 bases at J; junction bases unmatched: 5. This CDR3 comprises 15 residues. From germline, CDR1 is MNHEY and CDR2 SMNVEV (reference sequence). Here the CDR3 DNA reads TGTGCCAGCAGTTTATATGGGGGGGTGGCAGATACGCAGTATTTT. As protein: CASSLYGGVADTQYF.

The rearrangement uses TRBV28 and TRBJ2-1; 8 positions match TRBD1. The CDR3 loop spans 13 amino acids. CDR1 is MDHEN, CDR2 SYDVKM, per germline. The V and J ends lost 5 bases and 6 bases, in that order; junction bases with no gene match: 3. The CDR3 DNA reads as TGTGCCAGCAGTGACAGGGGCTTCAATGAGCAGTTCTTC. Translation gives CASSDRGFNEQFF.

There are a few counts of this clone. The chain employs TRBV19 and TRBJ1-2, with a tentative D call TRBD1 (5 bases). Germline CDR1 and CDR2: LNHDA and SQIVND (reference sequence). The CDR3 is made up of 13 amino acids. Trimming stripped 7 bases from V and 8 bases from J, with 17 bases between. In nucleotides, the CDR3 is TGTGCCAGTACGGCTGGGGCCTATGGAGGCTACACCTTC. Translation gives CASTAGAYGGYTF.

The rearrangement links TRBV5-6 to TRBJ1-4, with 9 bases matching TRBD1. The CDR3 covers 15 residues. J gave up 8 bases and V 0 bases, and 5 bases lay outside the gene matches. Looked up from germline, CDR1 is SGHDT and CDR2 is YYEEEE. In DNA, the CDR3 is TGTGCCAGCAGCTTGGCGGGACAGGGAGGCGAAAAACTGTTTTTT. The encoded protein is CASSLAGQGGEKLFF.

This clone was found a few times. The chain carries TRBV5-6 and TRBJ2-5, with D unresolved. There are 14 residues in the CDR3. Germline V lookup: CDR1 SGHDT, CDR2 YYEEEE. The V gene lost 0 bases and the J gene lost 5 bases, with 11 bases spanning the gap. The CDR3 spells CASSLGPVSETQYF. CDR3 sequence (DNA): TGTGCCAGCAGCTTGGGTCCGGTTAGCGAGACCCAGTACTTC.

This clone has more than one count but fewer than ten. The DNA for the CDR3 is TGCGCCAGCAGCTTGGATCCGGGAATCAATCAGCCCCAGCATTTT. Its protein product is CASSLDPGINQPQHF. This chain uses TRBV5-1 with TRBJ1-5; the D is unclear. Trimming pared 0 bases from V and 3 bases from J, leaving 10 bases between. The CDR3 contains 15 residues. Per the germline V gene, CDR1 is SGHRS and CDR2 is YFSETQ.

Only a few counts were recorded for this clone. The chain employs TRBV14 and TRBJ2-1, with D possibly TRBD1 on 6 matching bases. With 1 base removed from V and 6 bases from J, the gap between germline ends came to 16 bases. The germline CDR1 and CDR2 sequences are SGHDN and FVKESK. There are 16 residues in the CDR3. The CDR3 reads CASSQGRQGRRNEQFF. The CDR3 DNA sequence: TGTGCCAGCAGCCAAGGTCGGCAGGGGCGGCGCAATGAGCAGTTCTTC.

This clone appeared a single time. At one end the junction does not follow the germline gene, possibly because of a read error. The rearrangement uses TRBV6-1 and TRBJ2-5, with unresolved D. The CDR3 runs to 12 residues. The germline V gene encodes CDR1 MNHNS and CDR2 SASEGT. The CDR3 sequence is CATEQYQEAQYF. CDR3 coding DNA: TGTGCCACCGAGCAGTACCAAGAGGCCCAGTACTTC.

This chain joins TRBV11-2 and TRBJ1-2, with TRBD1 matching 8 bases. Losses at the gene ends were 1 base for V and 2 bases for J; bases not matched to a gene: 9. The V gene's germline CDR1 is SGHAT and CDR2 FQNNGV. The length of the CDR3 is 17 residues. CDR3 amino acids: CASSLGQGALWNYGYTF. CDR3 coding DNA: TGTGCCAGCAGCTTAGGCCAGGGGGCCTTGTGGAACTATGGCTACACCTTC. Supplemented by reference TRBV11-2 and TRBJ1-2, the full variable domain reads EAGVAQSPRYKIIEKRQSVAFWCNPISGHATLYWYQQILGQGPKLLIQFQNNGVVDDSQLPKDRFSAERLKGVDSTLKIQPAKLEDSAVYLCASSLGQGALWNYGYTFGSGTRLTVV.

This chain joins TRBV5-4 and TRBJ1-3; a weak D match, TRBD1 (5 bases). CDR1 is SGHNT and CDR2 is YYREEE in the germline V gene (reference sequence). The CDR3 runs to 14 residues. Trimming removed 4 bases from V and 0 bases from J, with 8 bases in between. The CDR3 bases are TGTGCCAGCAGCCCGGGGGACTCTGGAAACACCATATATTTT. Residues: CASSPGDSGNTIYF.

This clone has a handful of counts. This chain links TRBV19 with TRBJ1-5, with 9 bases matching TRBD1. J lost 5 bases, V lost 5 bases, and 4 bases had no gene match. The germline V gene has CDR1 LNHDA and CDR2 SQIVND (reference sequence). The CDR3 consists of 14 residues. The CDR3, as DNA: TGTGCCAGTAGTTCCACAGGGGGCGATCAGCCCCAGCATTTT. It translates to CASSSTGGDQPQHF.